The 30 T cell receptor beta chains reported below all come from one sample, sequenced in a study of T cells after yellow fever vaccination. TCRdb re-analysed the 5' RACE reads in MiXCR, keeping a single row per CDR3 protein. The data contain about 320,000 distinct CDR3 sequences, 4% to 5.5% of them singletons. The sequencing here drew on PBMCs, taken 15 days after the yellow fever booster vaccination. Source of these receptors: a young man who received the YFV17D yellow fever vaccine.

CDR3 nucleotide sequence: TGTGCCAGCAGCTTAGCCCCAACTAGCAAGGAGACCCAGTACTTC. This translates into CASSLAPTSKETQYF. The chain has TRBV7-2 and TRBJ2-5; maybe TRBD2 (6 bases). The V end was cut by 0 bases, the J end by 5 bases, with 13 bases between. The CDR3 is made up of 15 amino acids. Germline CDR1 and CDR2: SGHTA and FQGNSA.

The gene calls are TRBV4-3 and TRBJ1-2; TRBD1 is a possible D gene (6 bases). The CDR3 has 15 residues. In germline, CDR1 is LGHNA, CDR2 YSLEER. V was trimmed by 1 base and J by 3 bases, leaving 12 bases between them. This chain's CDR3 is CASSQVLAGDYGYTF. CDR3 coding DNA: TGCGCCAGCAGCCAAGTTCTGGCAGGGGACTATGGCTACACCTTC.

This clonotype was seen repeatedly, ten times or more. The V gene is TRBV20-1, the J gene TRBJ1-6; no clear D. The germline V gene encodes CDR1 DFQATT and CDR2 SNEGSKA (reference sequence). Trimming shortened V by 0 bases and J by 9 bases, and 9 bases separated the two germline ends. This CDR3 contains 13 residues. The CDR3 nucleotides read TGCAGTGCTAGAGAGGTGGCGGGTTCACCCCTCCACTTT. It yields the protein CSAREVAGSPLHF.

The chain joins TRBV7-2 to TRBJ1-2; D is perhaps TRBD1 (5 bases). V was pared by 5 bases and J by 4 bases, with 14 bases between. This CDR3 is built from 14 residues. Germline V gene data show CDR1 as SGHTA and CDR2 as FQGNSA. The CDR3 reads CASSRGLPRYGYTF. Written as DNA, the CDR3 is TGTGCCAGCAGCCGGGGACTGCCTCGCTATGGCTACACCTTC.

This clonotype was seen a handful of times. The chain uses TRBV12-3 or TRBV12-4 and TRBJ1-5; D unresolved. The CDR3 is 16 residues long. V was shortened by 2 bases and J by 0 bases, with 11 bases between the two germline ends. CDR3 bases: TGTGCCAGCAGTTTAAACAGACCATATAGCAATCAGCCCCAGCATTTT. Protein sequence: CASSLNRPYSNQPQHF.

This clonotype was detected a few times. The V and J genes are TRBV14 and TRBJ2-6; D gene uncertain. This CDR3 region has 13 residues. The ends were cut back, 6 bases at V and 0 bases at J, with 3 bases in the middle. The germline V gene encodes CDR1 SGHDN and CDR2 FVKESK. The CDR3 spells CASRASGANVLTF. The CDR3 DNA sequence: TGTGCCAGCAGGGCCTCTGGGGCCAACGTCCTGACTTTC.

The chain uses TRBV29-1 and TRBJ2-3; a possible D gene is TRBD2 (6 bases). This CDR3 comprises 13 residues. The V gene's germline CDR1 is SQVTM and CDR2 ANQGSEA. The CDR3 nucleotides read TGCAGTTCAGAGCGGGTTCGCACAGATACGCAGTATTTT. Its protein is CSSERVRTDTQYF.

The chain's CDR3 is CASSFSGWELFF. The CDR3 region has the DNA TGTGCCAGCAGTTTTTCGGGTTGGGAGCTGTTTTTT. The genes are TRBV12-3 or TRBV12-4 and TRBJ2-2; D uncertain. The CDR3 is 12 residues long. Trimming stripped 3 bases from V and 9 bases from J, with 8 bases between.

There are many counts of this clonotype. The rearrangement joins TRBV2 to TRBJ2-7; the D gene is possibly TRBD1 (6 bases). The germline V and J ends were trimmed by 5 bases and 3 bases, with 14 bases remaining between them. Germline-derived CDR1 and CDR2 are SNHLY and FYNNEI. The CDR3 covers 14 residues. The CDR3 protein is CASSRDRSLYEQYV. The DNA for the CDR3 is TGTGCCAGCAGTAGAGACAGGTCCCTCTACGAGCAGTACGTC.

This clonotype was recorded at least ten times. This sequence joins TRBV29-1 and TRBJ2-1; possible D gene TRBD1, 5 bases. The CDR3 spans 10 residues. Germline lookup yields CDR1 SQVTM and CDR2 ANQGSEA. V gave up 6 bases and J gave up 7 bases, with 7 bases separating them. The CDR3, as DNA: TGCAGCGTCCGACAGAATGAGCAGTTCTTC. Protein sequence: CSVRQNEQFF.

The V and J genes are TRBV21-1 and TRBJ2-4; the DNA was not compared with TRBD1, the D call given in the table. TRBV21-1 is a known pseudogene. The CDR3 loop spans 15 amino acids. CDR3 sequence reads: CASTTPPGRKNIQYF. As DNA, the CDR3 is TGTGCCAGCACCACACCCCCTGGACGGAAAAACATTCAGTACTTC.

This chain links TRBV25-1 with TRBJ1-1; D not certain. The CDR3 spans 12 residues. V lost 1 base, J lost 6 bases, and 6 bases lay in between. CDR1 is MGHDK and CDR2 is SYGVNS in the germline V gene. CDR3 loop: CASSEFGPEAFF. DNA of the CDR3: TGTGCCAGCAGTGAATTCGGGCCTGAAGCTTTCTTT. Filled out from reference TRBV25-1 and TRBJ1-1, the complete variable domain reads EADIYQTPRYLVIGTGKKITLECSQTMGHDKMYWYQQDPGMELHLIHYSYGVNSTEKGDLSSESTVSRIRTEHFPLTLESARPSHTSQYLCASSEFGPEAFFGQGTRLTVV.

This clonotype has ten or more counts. The chain employs TRBV7-2 and TRBJ1-5, with a possible D match to TRBD1 (5 bases). The CDR3 loop spans 13 amino acids. The V end lost 5 bases, the J end lost 5 bases, and 10 bases lay between the germline ends. Germline V gene data show CDR1 as SGHTA and CDR2 as FQGNSA. The chain's CDR3 is CASSQQDYQPQHF. The DNA of the CDR3 is TGTGCCAGCAGCCAACAGGATTATCAGCCCCAGCATTTT.

This clonotype was recorded a few times. The rearrangement joins TRBV6-1 to TRBJ1-5; D is possibly TRBD1 (6 bases). The V gene lost 2 bases and the J gene lost 6 bases, with 11 bases spanning the gap. This CDR3 comprises 14 residues. Germline CDR1 is MNHNS and CDR2 is SASEGT. The CDR3 sequence is CASSELGGFQPQHF. CDR3 DNA sequence: TGTGCCAGCAGTGAATTGGGGGGCTTTCAGCCCCAGCATTTT.

The chain has TRBV5-4 and TRBJ2-5; 7 bases are a match to TRBD1. The V gene's germline CDR1 is SGHNT and CDR2 YYREEE (reference sequence). CDR3 size: 14 residues. Trimming cost V 5 bases and J 2 bases; bases outside gene matches: 6. DNA for the CDR3: TGTGCCAGCAGAGCCGGGGACAGTCAAGAGACCCAGTACTTC. This gives the protein CASRAGDSQETQYF.

This clonotype was seen at least ten times. This rearrangement joins TRBV10-3 to TRBJ1-5; 10 nucleotides align to TRBD1. Germline V gene data show CDR1 as ENHRY and CDR2 as SYGVKD. The CDR3 loop spans 15 amino acids. The junction had 10 bases not matched to a gene; V was cut back by 6 bases and J by 8 bases. The CDR3, as DNA: TGTGCCATCAGCCCAGGACAGGGGGGAATGGAGCCCCAGCATTTT. Amino acid sequence: CAISPGQGGMEPQHF.

This clonotype was seen repeatedly, ten times or more. This rearrangement joins TRBV6-4 to TRBJ2-3; the D is unclear. With 6 bases removed from V and 2 bases from J, the gap between germline ends came to 15 bases. Germline values: CDR1 MRHNA, CDR2 SNTAGT. The CDR3 runs 15 residues. This chain's CDR3 is CASSHRAGATDTQYF. The CDR3 coding sequence is TGTGCCAGCAGCCATAGAGCCGGTGCCACAGATACGCAGTATTTT.

Only a few counts were recorded for this clonotype. The V and J genes are TRBV12-3 or TRBV12-4 and TRBJ1-6, with TRBD1 matching 8 bases. J gave up 13 bases and V 1 base, and 9 bases lay outside the gene matches. CDR3 length: 15 amino acids. The CDR3 DNA reads as TGTGCCAGCAGTTTAGTCGGACAGGGCGTTTCGCCCCTCCACTTT. It translates to CASSLVGQGVSPLHF.

This clonotype was detected many times. The gene calls are TRBV7-4 and TRBJ1-4, with D maybe TRBD1 (5 bases). Per the germline V gene, CDR1 is SGHVT and CDR2 is SQSDAQ. Trimming stripped 3 bases from V and 1 base from J, with 6 bases between. The CDR3 runs 14 residues. The chain's CDR3 is CASSLTETNEKLFF. CDR3 DNA sequence: TGTGCCAGCAGCTTGACAGAAACTAATGAAAAACTGTTTTTT.

This clonotype came up a few times. The chain couples TRBV7-2 to TRBJ2-7; D is unclear. Germline V gene lookup returns CDR1 SGHTA and CDR2 FQGNSA. Deletions cut 5 bases from V and 0 bases from J, with 20 bases between. The CDR3 contains 17 residues. The DNA of the CDR3 is TGTGCCAGCAGCGAGGCCCCCCTAGATGCTAGCTCCTACGAGCAGTACTTC. Its translation is CASSEAPLDASSYEQYF.

This clonotype has only a few counts. J is TRBJ1-5 and V is TRBV6-5, with D possibly matching TRBD1 (5 bases). The CDR3 covers 16 residues. Germline V gives CDR1 MNHEY, CDR2 SVGAGI. V was cut by 0 bases and J by 6 bases, with 15 bases left in between. Here the CDR3 reads CASSYSFPGLGQPQHF. Here the CDR3 DNA reads TGTGCCAGCAGTTACTCGTTTCCAGGGTTGGGTCAGCCCCAGCATTTT.

This clonotype was counted between two and nine times. CDR3 protein: CASSQAWNQPQHF. The CDR3 DNA is TGCGCCAGCAGCCAGGCGTGGAATCAGCCCCAGCATTTT. The V call is TRBV4-1, the J call TRBJ1-5; D remains unclear. This CDR3 has 13 residues. CDR1 is MGHRA, CDR2 YSYEKL, per germline. Between the trimmed V and J ends, which lost 3 bases and 4 bases, there was a span of 7 bases.

The genes are TRBV7-2 and TRBJ2-7; a weak D match, TRBD1 (6 bases). CDR1 and CDR2 from the germline V gene are SGHTA and FQGNSA. The CDR3 extends over 14 amino acids. The V end was cut by 2 bases, the J end by 5 bases, with 13 bases between. The CDR3 sequence is CASSLYGRGNEQYF. CDR3 in DNA: TGTGCCAGCAGCTTATATGGCAGGGGAAACGAGCAGTACTTC. Full variable domain (rest looked up from reference TRBV7-2 and TRBJ2-7): GAGVSQSPSNKVTEKGKDVELRCDPISGHTALYWYRQSLGQGLEFLIYFQGNSAPDKSGLPSDRFSAERTGGSVSTLTIQRTQQEDSAVYLCASSLYGRGNEQYFGPGTRLTVT.

The table lists this clonotype with a few counts. V gene TRBV4-1 combines with J gene TRBJ2-7, with TRBD1 as a possible D gene (6 bases). The V end lost 2 bases, the J end lost 2 bases, and 10 bases lay between the germline ends. Germline assignment: CDR1 MGHRA and CDR2 YSYEKL. This CDR3 region has 14 residues. DNA for the CDR3: TGCGCCAGCAGCCAAAGTCAGGGGCCCTACGAGCAGTACGTC. Amino acid sequence: CASSQSQGPYEQYV.

This clonotype was observed a few times. This chain links TRBV6-2 or TRBV6-3 with TRBJ2-4; D gene ambiguous. The V end was cut by 2 bases, the J end by 6 bases, with 14 bases between. The CDR3 spans 15 residues. Germline V gene sequence: CDR1 MNHEY, CDR2 SVGEGT. The DNA of the CDR3 is TGTGCCAGCAGTTACCTCAGGACCGATACAAACATTCAGTACTTC. Its translation: CASSYLRTDTNIQYF.

This clonotype was counted many times. V usage is TRBV9 and J usage is TRBJ2-3; 8 bases are a match to TRBD1. This CDR3 is built from 20 residues. The V and J ends lost 2 bases and 2 bases, in that order; junction bases with no gene match: 19. CDR1 SGDLS and CDR2 YYNGEE come from the germline V gene. Written as DNA, the CDR3 is TGTGCCAGCAGCGTGAGGAGACAGGGGACGACAATGGGTGTCACAGATACGCAGTATTTT. Translation gives CASSVRRQGTTMGVTDTQYF.

The chain joins TRBV27 to TRBJ1-5; D gene ambiguous. CDR3 length: 12 amino acids. Germline V lookup: CDR1 MNHEY, CDR2 SMNVEV (reference sequence). The V gene lost 3 bases and the J gene lost 5 bases, with 5 bases spanning the gap. CDR3 nucleotides: TGTGCCAGCAGTTTCCGGGATCAGCCCCAGCATTTT. This gives the protein CASSFRDQPQHF.

This clonotype was counted ten times or more. This chain joins TRBV6-2 or TRBV6-3 and TRBJ1-2; D gene uncertain. Trimming removed 4 bases at V and 0 bases at J, with 3 bases between. The CDR3 loop spans 12 amino acids. Germline CDR1 reads MNHEY; CDR2 reads SVGEGT. The CDR3 region has the DNA TGTGCCAGCAGTTTCACTAACTATGGCTACACCTTC. It encodes CASSFTNYGYTF.

This clonotype showed up many times. CDR3 region: CASSYRGGVGATEAFF. The DNA of the CDR3 is TGTGCCAGCAGTTACCGGGGGGGGGTAGGTGCTACTGAAGCTTTCTTT. The chain joins TRBV6-5 to TRBJ1-1; D may be TRBD1 (5 bases). Germline V gene data show CDR1 as MNHEY and CDR2 as SVGAGI. The ends were cut back, 2 bases at V and 5 bases at J, with 18 bases in the middle. The CDR3 is made up of 16 amino acids.

Many counts were recorded for this clonotype. V and J are TRBV5-1 and TRBJ2-1; possibly TRBD1 for D (6 bases). CDR3 size: 14 residues. The germline gives CDR1 SGHRS, CDR2 YFSETQ. V lost 7 bases and J 3 bases, leaving 14 bases between the germline ends. CDR3 sequence: CASEAQGNYNEQFF. The CDR3 region has the DNA TGCGCCAGCGAGGCTCAGGGGAACTACAATGAGCAGTTCTTC. Variable domain in full (rest from reference TRBV5-1 and TRBJ2-1): KAGVTQTPRYLIKTRGQQVTLSCSPISGHRSVSWYQQTPGQGLQFLFEYFSETQRNKGNFPGRFSGRQFSNSRSEMNVSTLELGDSALYLCASEAQGNYNEQFFGPGTRLTVL.